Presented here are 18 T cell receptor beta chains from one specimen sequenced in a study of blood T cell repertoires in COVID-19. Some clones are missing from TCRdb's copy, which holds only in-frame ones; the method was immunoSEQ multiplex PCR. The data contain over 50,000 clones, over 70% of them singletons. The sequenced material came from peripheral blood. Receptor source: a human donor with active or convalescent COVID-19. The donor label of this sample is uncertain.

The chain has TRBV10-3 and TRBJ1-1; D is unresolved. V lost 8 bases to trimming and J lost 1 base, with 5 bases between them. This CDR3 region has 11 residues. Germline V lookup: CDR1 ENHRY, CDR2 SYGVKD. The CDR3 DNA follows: TGTGCCATCGCGGAGAACACTGAAGCTTTCTTT. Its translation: CAIAENTEAFF.

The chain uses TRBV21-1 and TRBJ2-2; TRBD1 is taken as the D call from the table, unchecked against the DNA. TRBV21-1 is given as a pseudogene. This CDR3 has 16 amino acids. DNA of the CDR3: TGTGCCAGCAGCCCATCCACGGGACAGAACACCGGGGAGCTGTTTTTT. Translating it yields CASSPSTGQNTGELFF.

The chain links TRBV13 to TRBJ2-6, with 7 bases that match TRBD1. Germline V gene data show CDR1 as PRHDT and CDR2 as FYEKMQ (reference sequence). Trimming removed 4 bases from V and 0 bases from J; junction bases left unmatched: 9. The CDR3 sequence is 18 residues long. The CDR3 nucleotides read TGTGCCAGCAGCTCTGGACAGGAGTTTCTCTCTGGGGCCAACGTCCTGACTTTC. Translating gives CASSSGQEFLSGANVLTF.

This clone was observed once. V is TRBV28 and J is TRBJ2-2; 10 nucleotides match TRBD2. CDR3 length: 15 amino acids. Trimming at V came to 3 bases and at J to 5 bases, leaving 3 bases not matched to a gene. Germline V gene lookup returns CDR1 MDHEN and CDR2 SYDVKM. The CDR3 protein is CASSFSGRRTGELFF. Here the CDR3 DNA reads TGTGCCAGCAGTTTTAGCGGGAGGCGAACCGGGGAGCTGTTTTTT. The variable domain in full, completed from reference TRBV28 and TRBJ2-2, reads DVKVTQSSRYLVKRTGEKVFLECVQDMDHENMFWYRQDPGLGLRLIYFSYDVKMKEKGDIPEGYSVSREKKERFSLILESASTNQTSMYLCASSFSGRRTGELFFGEGSRLTVL.

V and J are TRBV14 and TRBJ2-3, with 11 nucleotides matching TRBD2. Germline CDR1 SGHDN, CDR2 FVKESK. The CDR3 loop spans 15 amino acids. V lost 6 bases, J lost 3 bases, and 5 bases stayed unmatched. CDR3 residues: CASRPSGRTTDTQYF. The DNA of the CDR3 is TGTGCCAGCAGGCCTAGCGGGAGGACGACAGATACGCAGTATTTT.

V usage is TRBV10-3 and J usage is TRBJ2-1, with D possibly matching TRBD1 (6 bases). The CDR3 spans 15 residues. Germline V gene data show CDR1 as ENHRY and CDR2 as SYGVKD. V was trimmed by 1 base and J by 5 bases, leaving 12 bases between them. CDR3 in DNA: TGTGCCATCAGTGAGTGGGACACAGAGAACAATGAGCAGTTCTTC. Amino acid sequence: CAISEWDTENNEQFF.

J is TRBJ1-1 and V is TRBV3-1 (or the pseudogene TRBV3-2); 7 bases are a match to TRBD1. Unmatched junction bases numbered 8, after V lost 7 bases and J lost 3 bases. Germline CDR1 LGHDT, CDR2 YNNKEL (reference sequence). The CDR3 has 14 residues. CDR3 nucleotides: TGTGCCAGCACTAAAGACAGGGTGCACACTGAAGCTTTCTTT. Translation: CASTKDRVHTEAFF.

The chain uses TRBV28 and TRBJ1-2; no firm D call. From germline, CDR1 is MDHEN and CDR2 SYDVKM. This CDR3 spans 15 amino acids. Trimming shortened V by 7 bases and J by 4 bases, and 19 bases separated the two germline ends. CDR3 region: CASNAGPAPFYGYTF. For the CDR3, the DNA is TGTGCCAGCAACGCGGGCCCAGCTCCGTTCTATGGCTACACCTTC.

CDR3 DNA: TGCAGCGTTGACAAGGGGTTAGAGACCCAGTACTTC. Translating it yields CSVDKGLETQYF. V and J are TRBV29-1 and TRBJ2-5; weak D call: TRBD1 (5 bases). The length of the CDR3 is 12 residues. Germline CDR1 and CDR2: SQVTM and ANQGSEA. Deletions cut 3 bases from V and 4 bases from J, with 9 bases between.

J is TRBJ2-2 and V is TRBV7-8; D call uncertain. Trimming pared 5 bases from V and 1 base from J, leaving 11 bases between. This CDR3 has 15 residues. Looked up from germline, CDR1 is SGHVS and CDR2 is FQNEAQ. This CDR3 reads CASSQTIGNTGELFF. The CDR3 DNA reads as TGTGCCAGCAGCCAAACTATCGGGAACACCGGGGAGCTGTTTTTT.

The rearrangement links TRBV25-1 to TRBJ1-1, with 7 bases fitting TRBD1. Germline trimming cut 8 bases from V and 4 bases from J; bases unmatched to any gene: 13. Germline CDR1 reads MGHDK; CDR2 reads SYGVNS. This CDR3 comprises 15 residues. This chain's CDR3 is CASRRGQGSITEAFF. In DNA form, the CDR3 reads TGTGCCAGCCGTAGGGGGCAGGGAAGTATCACTGAAGCTTTCTTT.

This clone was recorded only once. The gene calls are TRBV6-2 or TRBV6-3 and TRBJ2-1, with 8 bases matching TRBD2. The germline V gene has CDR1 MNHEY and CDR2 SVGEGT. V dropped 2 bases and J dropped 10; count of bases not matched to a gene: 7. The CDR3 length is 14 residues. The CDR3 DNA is TGTGCCAGCAGTTACCCCGGGACTAGTACCGAGCAGTTCTTC. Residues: CASSYPGTSTEQFF.

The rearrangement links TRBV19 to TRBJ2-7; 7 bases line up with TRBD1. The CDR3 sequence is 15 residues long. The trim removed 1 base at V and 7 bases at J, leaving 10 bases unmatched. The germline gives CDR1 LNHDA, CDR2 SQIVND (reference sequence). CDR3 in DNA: TGTGCCAGTAGTATAGGACAGGGTGGGTCTCGGGAGCAGTACTTC. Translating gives CASSIGQGGSREQYF. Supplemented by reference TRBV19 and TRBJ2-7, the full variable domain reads DGGITQSPKYLFRKEGQNVTLSCEQNLNHDAMYWYRQDPGQGLRLIYYSQIVNDFQKGDIAEGYSVSREKKESFPLTVTSAQKNPTAFYLCASSIGQGGSREQYFGPGTRLTVT.

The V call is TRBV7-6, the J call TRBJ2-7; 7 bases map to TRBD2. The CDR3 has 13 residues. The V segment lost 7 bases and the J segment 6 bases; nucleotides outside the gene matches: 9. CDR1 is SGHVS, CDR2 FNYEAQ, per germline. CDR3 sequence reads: CASTHRGVREQYF. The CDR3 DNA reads TGTGCCAGCACCCACCGGGGGGTTCGCGAGCAGTACTTC.

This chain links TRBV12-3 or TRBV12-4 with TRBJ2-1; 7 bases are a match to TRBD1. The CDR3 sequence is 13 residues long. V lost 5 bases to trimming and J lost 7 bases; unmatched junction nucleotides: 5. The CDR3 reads CASSPGTVNEQFF. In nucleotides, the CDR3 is TGTGCCAGCAGTCCCGGGACAGTTAATGAGCAGTTCTTC.

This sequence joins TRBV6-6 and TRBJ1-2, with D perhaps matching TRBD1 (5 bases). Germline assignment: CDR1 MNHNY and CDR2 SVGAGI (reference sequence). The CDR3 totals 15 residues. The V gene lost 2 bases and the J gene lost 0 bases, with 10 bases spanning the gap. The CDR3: CASSYPQGSNYGYTF. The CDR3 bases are TGTGCCAGCAGTTACCCCCAGGGATCTAACTATGGCTACACCTTC.

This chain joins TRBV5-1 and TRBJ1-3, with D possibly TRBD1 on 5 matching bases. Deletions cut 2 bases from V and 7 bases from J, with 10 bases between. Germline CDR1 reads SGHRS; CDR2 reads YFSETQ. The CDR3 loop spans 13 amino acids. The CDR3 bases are TGCGCCAGCAGCTTCCAGGGTTCTAACACCATATATTTT. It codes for CASSFQGSNTIYF.

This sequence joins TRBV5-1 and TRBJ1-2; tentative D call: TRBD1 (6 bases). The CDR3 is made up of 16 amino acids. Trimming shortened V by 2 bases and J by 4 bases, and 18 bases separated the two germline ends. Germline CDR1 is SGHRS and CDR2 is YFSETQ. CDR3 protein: CASSLSQGREGYGYTF. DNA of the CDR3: TGCGCCAGCAGCTTATCCCAGGGGCGAGAGGGCTATGGCTACACCTTC.